Included here is one TCR beta chain sequence, with context. Its antigen is unidentified. This specimen comes from a study of a mutant IDH1 vaccine in newly diagnosed glioma. Study summary: Administration of eight vaccinations to patients took place in weeks 1, 3, 5, 7, 11, 15, 19, 23. Commencement of vaccination occurred 4-6 weeks following radiotherapy alone, or concurrently with temozolomide cycles. Every participant had undergone radiotherapy, temozolomide, or both before, and most underwent both.

The data were produced by immunoSEQ multiplex PCR, yet TCRdb's version contains in-frame clones alone and is incomplete. The table lists some 27,000 clones, roughly 80% of them singletons. J lost 2 bases, V lost 4 bases, and 5 bases had no gene match. The CDR3 runs 14 residues. The germline CDR1 and CDR2 sequences are SGHRS and YFSETQ. Time point of the sample: week 23, last vaccination. One vaccine dose held 300 ug of mutant IDH1 20-mer peptide and came with topical imiquimod. The chain couples TRBV5-1 to TRBJ2-7; the match to TRBD1 covers 8 bases. The source was PBMCs, collected from a glioma patient whose treatment included an IDH1 peptide vaccine. The TCR comes from a woman aged 25 to 39 with glioma. The CDR3 region is CASSDDRGPYEQYF. The CDR3 DNA sequence: TGCGCCAGCAGCGACGACAGGGGCCCCTACGAGCAGTACTTC.